The source of this T cell receptor beta chain is a study of CD8+CD57+ T cells in acquired aplastic anemia (dated by TCRdb to the late 2010s). At the level of the whole study: DNA extracted from sorted CD4+ and CD8+ cells had a mean of around 3.3 ug, with a range of roughly 0.18 to 27.4 ug. CD8+CD57+ expansion was defined as a frequency above the mean frequency observed in healthy subjects. Overall study results and their limits: Between patients and healthy controls, no significant difference in CD8+ Simpson's diversity was found (P=0.060). Over 25 CD8+ CDR3 sequences were found in both patients and controls but appeared to be highly expressed in patients and within the immunodominant clones of the patients.

V is cut by 4 bases and J by 3 bases, and the space between the germline ends is 9 bases. The CDR3, from cysteine to phenylalanine, totals 13 residues. CDR3 DNA only is kept here, 39 bases in frame from base 1. In the germline V gene, CDR1 corresponds to SNHLY and CDR2 to FYNNEI. TCR beta VDJ combination and CDR3 sequence profiling used genomic DNA as the template. TCR repertoire sequencing was run on an Illumina HiSeq 2000. In the paper's pipeline: Repertoire assessment relied on Simpson's diversity index, CDR3 size and DJ length profiles, and TRBV/TRBJ rearrangement plots. The most abundant DNA sequence in the deep sequencing data was defined as the immunodominant clone. CDR3 amino acid sequences were checked for sharing across subjects and were also compared against the VDJdb database and published repertoires. Clones were called with MiXCR by TCRdb after fastp trimmed the public reads at Q25, and only in-frame beta chains were retained. Each CDR3 protein appears once, grouped with its most common genes and DNA. The V and J calls here are based on TCRdb, not the publication. Present in this sample are 150,000 or so distinct CDR3 sequences, 40% to 50% of which were seen just once. Approximately 3% of the sample belongs to the ten largest clones.

Expansion of CD8+CD57+ cells had been shown by flow cytometry in the patients chosen for sequencing. Every patient had severe acquired aplastic anemia, diagnosed using the International Study of Aplastic Anemia and Agranulocytosis and Camitta criteria. At the time blood was sampled, none of the patients had received any therapy. In this study, sorted CD4+ and CD8+ T cells from the blood of healthy subjects and of severe aplastic anemia patients had their TCR repertoires deep-sequenced. In the USA, patient enrollment took place under clinicaltrials.gov protocols 00001620, 01623167, 00001397, 00071045, 00081523 and 00961064. Ficoll-Paque density gradient centrifugation was used to isolate peripheral blood mononuclear cells. Before DNA extraction, CD4+ and CD8+ T cells were sorted with FACS or magnetic beads. The sample holds many counts of this clonotype. Its antigen has not been determined. No base-level quality is on record; no much larger clone is a single base apart.

The receptor was isolated from a human donor with aplastic anemia. The V and J genes are TRBV2 and TRBJ1-1, with the D gene not clear enough to name. The material sequenced was sorted CD4+, CD8+, or CD8+CD57+ T cells (not recorded which) from PBMCs. The CDR3 protein: CASSGVRDTEAFF. In nucleotide form, the sequence is TGTGCCAGCAGTGGGGTAAGAGACACTGAAGCTTTCTTT.